The TCR beta chain described here comes from a study of identical twins. MiXCR, run by TCRdb on the 5' RACE reads, gives a single entry per CDR3 protein. The table records approximately 890,000 distinct CDR3 sequences, approximately 13% of them present only once. There are many counts of this clonotype. The germline gives CDR1 SQVTM, CDR2 ANQGSEA. V was pared by 1 base and J by 6 bases, with 22 bases between. The CDR3 spans 17 residues. Another study also made use of these data, one on yellow fever vaccine responses in identical twins.

J is TRBJ2-1 and V is TRBV29-1; the D gene is possibly TRBD2 (6 bases). Sequenced sample: PBMCs. The clonotype originates from a woman aged 18-29 years in good health. CDR3 coding DNA: TGCAGCGTTGAAGGTTTGGGGGGAAGGGGTCAATTCAATGAGCAGTTCTTC. Its translation: CSVEGLGGRGQFNEQFF.